This T cell receptor (beta chain) was sequenced during a study of technical replicates of blood from several donors. The sample holds a few counts of this clone. This CDR3 has 15 residues. Trimming removed 2 bases from V and 1 base from J; junction bases left unmatched: 3. The germline gives CDR1 SGHRS, CDR2 YFSETQ. The table came from immunoSEQ multiplex PCR; TCRdb's copy has only in-frame clones and leaves some out. Of 55,000 to 80,000 clones listed, 85% to 95% are singletons. This clonotype was obtained from a human donor in good health. J is TRBJ1-1 and V is TRBV5-1; 9 bases are a match to TRBD1. The sample was T cells isolated from PBMCs. The CDR3 sequence is CASSLGTGSNTEAFF. CDR3 in DNA: TGCGCCAGCAGCTTAGGGACAGGGTCGAACACTGAAGCTTTCTTT.